This T cell receptor beta chain was identified in a study of T cell repertoires in ileal Crohn's disease. Study results and caveats: All patients with clonality above 26.8% had endoscopic recurrence.

Note on this clone: Its specificity is unknown.

Germline assignment: CDR1 GTSNPN and CDR2 SVGIG (reference sequence). The CDR3 loop spans 14 amino acids. V lost 5 bases and J lost 7, with 15 bases in between. Measured with immunoSEQ multiplex PCR; TCRdb has only the in-frame clones, and not every one. Of around 15,000 clones in the sample, around 78% were seen once. The TCR sequence derives from an adult with Crohn's disease. V gene TRBV30 combines with J gene TRBJ1-6; tentatively, D is TRBD1 (6 bases). The sequenced sample consisted of ileal tissue. CDR3 sequence (DNA): TGTGCCTGGGACCGGGACATAGGCAATTCACCCCTCCACTTT. Translation: CAWDRDIGNSPLHF.